The 2 T cell receptor beta chains below all came from one sample that was sequenced in a study of control samples from healthy donors and cancer patients. TCRdb's copy holds only in-frame clones and misses some; the assay was immunoSEQ multiplex PCR. The table shows some 160,000 clones, with around nine tenths occurring only once. The sample was blood. The receptors stem from a man aged 25 to 45 in good health.

The chain recombines TRBV19 with TRBJ2-4; 16 bases align to TRBD2. This CDR3 contains 17 residues. J was trimmed by 6 bases and V by 6 bases; bases with no gene match: 8. Germline CDR1 and CDR2: LNHDA and SQIVND (reference sequence). In DNA form, the CDR3 reads TGTGCCAGTAGCCCCGGGACTAGCGGGAGGGCCGCAAACATTCAGTACTTC. This gives the protein CASSPGTSGRAANIQYF.

The genes are TRBV7-9 and TRBJ1-1, with D hard to call. CDR3 length: 15 residues. The V end lost 0 bases, the J end lost 1 base, and 9 bases lay between the germline ends. Germline V gene lookup returns CDR1 SEHNR and CDR2 FQNEAQ (reference sequence). The CDR3 DNA reads TGTGCCAGCAGCTTAGCGTTGACCAGGAACACTGAAGCTTTCTTT. This encodes CASSLALTRNTEAFF.